Below, 9 T cell receptor beta chains from the same sample are listed, as sequenced in a study of regulatory T cells in long-lasting Graves disease. Time point meaning: persistent/refractory GD, antithyroid drugs over 5 years with positive TRAb. RNA extracted from PBMCs served as the sequencing template. Construction of TCR beta libraries relied on iRepertoire HTBI primers and on Arm-PCR targeting CDR3 regions. TCRdb recomputed calls from the multiplex PCR reads with MiXCR, one row per CDR3 protein. The sample contains 310,000 or so distinct CDR3 sequences, around 20% of which appear only once. The specimen comprised peripheral blood mononuclear cells (PBMCs), sampled when the disease was refractory, from a patient treated with antithyroid drugs. The receptors come from a female donor with Graves disease.

The DNA for the CDR3 is TGTGCCAGCAGCTCCTCCGGGACACTAAACACCGGGGAGCTGTTTTTT. Protein sequence: CASSSSGTLNTGELFF. The rearrangement links TRBV7-9 to TRBJ2-2, with D perhaps matching TRBD1 (6 bases). CDR1 is SEHNR and CDR2 is FQNEAQ in the germline V gene (reference sequence). V was cut by 4 bases and J by 2 bases, with 14 bases left in between. This CDR3 region has 16 residues.

This clonotype was seen many times. The rearrangement joins TRBV6-1 to TRBJ2-7; the match to TRBD1 covers 9 bases. The germline gives CDR1 MNHNS, CDR2 SASEGT. The V segment lost 6 bases and the J segment 3 bases; nucleotides outside the gene matches: 6. The CDR3 runs to 14 residues. CDR3 coding DNA: TGTGCCAGCAGCCGGGACAGGGATCGCTACGAGCAGTACTTC. Its translation: CASSRDRDRYEQYF.

This clonotype came up many times. V gene TRBV28 combines with J gene TRBJ2-5, with a weak D call TRBD2 (6 bases). CDR3 length: 15 residues. In germline, CDR1 is MDHEN, CDR2 SYDVKM. V was shortened by 5 bases and J by 4 bases, with 17 bases between the two germline ends. The CDR3 reads CASSAGSSAAETQYF. In DNA, the CDR3 is TGTGCCAGCAGTGCGGGATCGTCAGCAGCAGAGACCCAGTACTTC.

This clonotype was seen at least ten times. The CDR3 spells CASSLGASGSSYEQYF. In DNA form, the CDR3 reads TGTGCCAGCAGCTTAGGTGCTAGCGGGAGTTCCTACGAGCAGTACTTC. The chain joins TRBV13 to TRBJ2-7; the match to TRBD2 covers 10 bases. Germline CDR1 is PRHDT and CDR2 is FYEKMQ (reference sequence). The CDR3 is 16 residues long. V trimming: 0 bases; J trimming: 1 base; junction bases outside the gene matches: 3.

This chain connects TRBV19 to TRBJ2-7; D gene ambiguous. V was clipped by 6 bases and J by 1 base, with 16 bases between them. The CDR3 covers 15 residues. Germline V gives CDR1 LNHDA, CDR2 SQIVND (reference sequence). Here the CDR3 DNA reads TGTGCCAGTAGACCCCGGGCCGAACGATCCTACGAGCAGTACTTC. Translation gives CASRPRAERSYEQYF. Full variable domain (remainder filled in from reference TRBV19 and TRBJ2-7): DGGITQSPKYLFRKEGQNVTLSCEQNLNHDAMYWYRQDPGQGLRLIYYSQIVNDFQKGDIAEGYSVSREKKESFPLTVTSAQKNPTAFYLCASRPRAERSYEQYFGPGTRLTVT.

This clonotype showed up many times. V gene TRBV7-2 combines with J gene TRBJ2-7; perhaps TRBD2 as D (5 bases). V gave up 1 base and J gave up 2 bases, with 12 bases separating them. The CDR3 sequence is 15 residues long. The V gene's germline CDR1 is SGHTA and CDR2 FQGNSA. CDR3 coding DNA: TGTGCCAGCAGCTTAGAAGGGCGGGTACCCTACGAGCAGTACTTC. Its translation: CASSLEGRVPYEQYF.

This clonotype was counted only a few times. This sequence joins TRBV27 and TRBJ2-7; 11 bases fit TRBD1. The ends lost 5 bases at V and 3 bases at J; junction bases unmatched: 3. The CDR3 spans 14 residues. In germline, CDR1 is MNHEY, CDR2 SMNVEV (reference sequence). CDR3 loop: CASSGTGGVYEQYF. CDR3 in DNA: TGTGCCAGCAGTGGGACAGGGGGGGTCTACGAGCAGTACTTC.

A note on this clonotype: With a much larger clone just one base away, this may be a read error. The chain recombines TRBV6-2 or TRBV6-3 with TRBJ2-7, with unresolved D. Trimming cost V 6 bases and J 4 bases, with 4 bases left between them. CDR1 is MNHEY, CDR2 SVGEGT, per germline. The CDR3 spans 10 residues. The CDR3 region is CASRWYEQYF. The CDR3 DNA is TGTGCCAGCAGGTGGTACGAGCAGTACTTC.

The chain couples TRBV28 to TRBJ2-1; 9 bases align to TRBD2. CDR3 size: 16 residues. From germline, CDR1 is MDHEN and CDR2 SYDVKM. The junction had 7 bases not matched to a gene; V was cut back by 3 bases and J by 4 bases. The CDR3 sequence is CASSFSAGGSYNEQFF. Here the CDR3 DNA reads TGTGCCAGCAGTTTCTCGGCGGGAGGGTCATACAATGAGCAGTTCTTC. Full variable domain (rest looked up from reference TRBV28 and TRBJ2-1): DVKVTQSSRYLVKRTGEKVFLECVQDMDHENMFWYRQDPGLGLRLIYFSYDVKMKEKGDIPEGYSVSREKKERFSLILESASTNQTSMYLCASSFSAGGSYNEQFFGPGTRLTVL.